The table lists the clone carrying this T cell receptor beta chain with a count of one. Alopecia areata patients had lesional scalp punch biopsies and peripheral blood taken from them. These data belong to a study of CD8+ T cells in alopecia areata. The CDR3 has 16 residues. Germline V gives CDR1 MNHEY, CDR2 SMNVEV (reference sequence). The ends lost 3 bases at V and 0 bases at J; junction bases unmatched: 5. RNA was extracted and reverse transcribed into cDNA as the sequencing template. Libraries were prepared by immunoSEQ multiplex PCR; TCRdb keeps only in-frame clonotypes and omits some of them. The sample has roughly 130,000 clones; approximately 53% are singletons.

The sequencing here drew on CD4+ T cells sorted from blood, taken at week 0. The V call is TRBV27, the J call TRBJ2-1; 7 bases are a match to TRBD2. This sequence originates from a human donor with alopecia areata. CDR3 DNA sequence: TGTGCCAGCAGTTTGGCGGGGGTAAGCTCCTACAATGAGCAGTTCTTC. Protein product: CASSLAGVSSYNEQFF.